This T cell receptor (beta chain) was obtained from a study of T cells expressing NK-cell markers. Study-level background: Researchers got TCR beta repertoires out of sorted CD3+CD56+NKG2C+, CD3+CD56+NKG2C- and CD3+CD56-NKG2C+ T cells. Study-wide results and caveats: Dominance of the CD3+CD56-NKG2C+ fraction by these clonotypes also held in several donors. Expanded NKG2C+ T cell clones had unclear HCMV specificity.

Each CDR3 protein gets one entry in TCRdb, which reprocessed the 5' RACE reads and gives no DNA. The table counts about 160,000 distinct CDR3 sequences; 20% to 25% lies in the top ten. The germline gives CDR1 SGHNT, CDR2 YYREEE (reference sequence). The CDR3 sequence is 13 residues long. To note about this clonotype: Its antigen is currently unknown.

What was sequenced was blood T cells: a sorted CD56 or NKG2C T cell subset, CD4+ or CD8+ T cells, or bulk PBMC T cells (not recorded which). The origin of this receptor is a man aged 18 to 70 in good health. This rearrangement joins TRBV5-4 to TRBJ2-7; the TCRdb D gene call, TRBD1, has no DNA to confirm it. The CDR3 is CASSYRGSGEQYF.